The rows below give T cell receptor beta chains drawn from one sample of a study of T cells after yellow fever vaccination. A single record per CDR3 protein comes from TCRdb applying MiXCR to the 5' RACE reads. The table has fewer than 150,000 distinct CDR3 sequences, 7.7% seen once. Specimen: CD4+ T cells sorted from PBMCs, collected 5 days after the yellow fever booster vaccination. These receptors were collected from a man younger than 45 who received the YFV17D yellow fever vaccine. Each CDR3 is given with its conserved first and last residue. Each record gives: J gene, V gene, clone size, D gene, CDR3 protein, CDR3 DNA. The D gene is left open where the match is weak. Clone sizes are given selectively: once, few, many, or a class where the clone is expanded.

TRBJ2-3 | TRBV20-1 | many | - | CSASGRGDTDTQYF | TGCAGTGCTAGCGGGAGAGGTGACACAGATACGCAGTATTTT
TRBJ2-7 | TRBV5-1 | - | - | CASSLSGLPTYEQYF | TGCGCCAGCAGCTTATCGGGCCTCCCCACCTACGAGCAGTACTTC
TRBJ2-5 | TRBV12-3/TRBV12-4 | many | TRBD2 | CASSLAGGETQYF | TGTGCCAGCTCGTTAGCGGGAGGAGAGACCCAGTACTTC
TRBJ2-2 | TRBV7-2 | many | TRBD2 | CASSPTSGKTGELFF | TGTGCCAGCAGCCCGACTAGCGGGAAAACCGGGGAGCTGTTTTTT
TRBJ2-3 | TRBV10-3 | many | - | CAILAADTQYF | TGTGCCATCCTGGCGGCAGATACGCAGTATTTT
TRBJ1-2 | TRBV7-2 | many | - | CASSLGGQGGRKGYTF | TGTGCCAGCAGCTTAGGAGGGCAGGGAGGAAGGAAAGGCTACACCTTC
TRBJ2-7 | TRBV20-1 | many | - | CSALERSFSYEQYF | TGCAGTGCTCTTGAGCGGTCTTTCTCCTACGAGCAGTACTTC
TRBJ2-7 | TRBV3-1 | many | - | CASSHRGEHIYEQYF | TGTGCCAGCAGCCATCGAGGGGAGCATATTTACGAGCAGTACTTC
TRBJ2-7 | TRBV6-5 | many | TRBD2 | CASSYRRGGAGRVFF | TGTGCCAGCAGTTACCGTCGGGGGGGGGCCGGACGGGTCTTCTTC
TRBJ1-6 | TRBV6-5 | many | TRBD1 | CASSRVPGQGTPLHF | TGTGCCAGCAGCCGGGTCCCGGGACAGGGGACACCCCTCCACTTT
TRBJ2-1 | TRBV18 | few | - | CASSPPVGNEQFF | TGTGCCAGCTCACCACCGGTTGGCAATGAGCAGTTCTTC
TRBJ1-5 | TRBV3-1 | many | - | CASSQDGRGSQPQHF | TGTGCCAGCAGCCAAGATGGACGGGGTAGTCAGCCCCAGCATTTT
TRBJ2-3 | TRBV30 | many | TRBD2 | CAWREPGTSGSRSTDTQYF | TGTGCCTGGAGAGAACCAGGGACTAGCGGGAGTCGGAGCACAGATACGCAGTATTTT
TRBJ2-3 | TRBV20-1 | many | - | CSAPVVAGTDTQYF | TGCAGTGCCCCGGTGGTAGCGGGCACAGATACGCAGTATTTT
TRBJ2-1 | TRBV6-1 | - | - | CASSGLQGNNEQFF | TGTGCCAGCAGCGGTCTACAGGGAAACAATGAGCAGTTCTTC
TRBJ2-1 | TRBV6-5 | many | - | CASSRGRGSYNEQFF | TGTGCCAGCAGTAGAGGGCGGGGATCCTACAATGAGCAGTTCTTC
TRBJ2-4 | TRBV29-1 | many | - | CSVQDWAWTTKNIQYF | TGCAGCGTACAAGACTGGGCATGGACTACCAAAAACATTCAGTACTTC
TRBJ2-1 | TRBV14 | many | - | CASSQAIYNEQFF | TGTGCCAGCAGCCAAGCGATCTACAATGAGCAGTTCTTC
TRBJ2-7 | TRBV3-1 | many | - | CASSQGPYEQYF | TGTGCCAGCAGCCAAGGTCCCTACGAGCAGTACTTC
TRBJ2-5 | TRBV5-1 | many | - | CASSFDSGEETQYF | TGCGCCAGCAGCTTCGATAGCGGAGAAGAGACCCAGTACTTC
TRBJ2-7 | TRBV3-1 | few | - | CASSQVSGSSYEQYF | TGTGCCAGCAGCCAAGTAAGCGGTAGCTCCTACGAGCAGTACTTC
TRBJ1-5 | TRBV2 | many | TRBD1 | CASSDRTGLKPQHF | TGTGCCAGCAGTGATAGGACAGGGCTTAAGCCCCAGCATTTT
TRBJ2-4 | TRBV18 | - | - | CASSPSPENIQYF | TGTGCCAGCTCACCGAGTCCAGAAAACATTCAGTACTTC
TRBJ2-5 | TRBV5-1 | few | TRBD1 | CASSDPTGGAETQYF | TGCGCCAGCTCAGACCCGACAGGGGGCGCGGAGACCCAGTACTTC
TRBJ2-1 | TRBV6-1 | many | TRBD2 | CASSPYSGIGYEQFF | TGTGCCAGCAGCCCCTATAGCGGGATAGGCTATGAGCAGTTCTTC
TRBJ2-3 | TRBV28 | many | - | CASSSLARTQYF | TGTGCCAGCAGTTCGTTAGCACGTACGCAGTATTTT
TRBJ2-3 | TRBV5-4 | many | - | CASSLAAGGIGTDTQYF | TGTGCCAGCAGCTTGGCCGCCGGGGGAATCGGCACAGATACGCAGTATTTT
TRBJ2-2 | TRBV7-9 | many | TRBD2 | CASSLRGRAQTGELFF | TGTGCCAGCAGCCTAAGAGGGAGGGCCCAAACCGGGGAGCTGTTTTTT
TRBJ2-2 | TRBV20-1 | few | TRBD2 | CSARLAGVSTGELFF | TGCAGTGCTAGACTAGCGGGAGTTAGCACCGGGGAGCTGTTTTTT